The T cell receptor (beta chain) described here comes from a study of shared clonotypes between healthy human individuals. On the study more broadly: Three plates were used per donor for CD4 naive, three for CD4 memory, two for CD8 naive and one for CD8 memory.

Donation came from healthy HIV-negative adults that had no recent acute infections or vaccinations. Study-wide points: Generally, estimated richness proved larger in naive subsets than it did in memory subsets. The expectation was that sequencing depth would affect clonotype sharing among donors.

Clones were read by immunoSEQ multiplex PCR, and TCRdb kept only the in-frame ones, dropping some. The table lists about 2 million clones, 85% to 95% of them singletons. V shed 5 bases and J shed 0 bases, with 11 bases lying between them. Germline lookup yields CDR1 GTSNPN and CDR2 SVGIG (reference sequence). This CDR3 is built from 14 residues. The count of this clone is one. What it binds is unknown. The sequence was obtained from a man younger than 30 in good health. The rearrangement uses TRBV30 and TRBJ1-3, with D unclear. Sample: naive CD4+ T cells sorted from blood. The subset: CD45RA+ positively selected. The CDR3 region is CAWRIRRSGNTIYF. CDR3 DNA sequence: TGTGCCTGGCGGATTCGACGCTCTGGAAACACCATATATTTT. Full variable domain (outside the CDR3, taken from reference TRBV30 and TRBJ1-3): SQTIHQWPATLVQPVGSPLSLECTVEGTSNPNLYWYRQAAGRGLQLLFYSVGIGQISSEVPQNLSASRPQDRQFILSSKKLLLSDSGFYLCAWRIRRSGNTIYFGEGSWLTVV.